This paragraph covers one TCR beta chain sequence. Antigen: not known. The donors belonged to the approximately 120-subject validation cohort, separate from the approximately 700-subject first cohort. The data belong to a study of cytomegalovirus exposure and HLA in healthy donors. Whole-study findings and limits: The classifier, whose performance was assessed in both the original and validation cohorts, reportedly diagnosed cytomegalovirus status with high specificity and sensitivity. Three chains tied to CMV proved CMV antigen-specific in vitro. Cytomegalovirus association was listed for around 170 TCR beta chains.

Produced via immunoSEQ multiplex PCR; TCRdb's table is partial and in-frame only. This table has 100,000 to 150,000 clones, around 90% appearing once. CDR1 is SEHNR, CDR2 FQNEAQ, per germline (reference sequence). With 5 bases clipped from V and 4 bases from J, the junction kept 3 bases outside the gene matches. The CDR3 is made up of 13 amino acids. The V gene is TRBV7-9, the J gene TRBJ2-7; 9 positions agree with TRBD1. The sequencing input was PBMCs. The source of this sequence is a woman aged 18-29 years in good health and CMV-seronegative. This CDR3 reads CASSRDRAYEQYF. Here the CDR3 DNA reads TGTGCCAGCAGCCGGGACAGGGCTTACGAGCAGTACTTC.